A single sample is the source of the 16 T cell receptor beta chains below, sequenced in a study of cytomegalovirus exposure and HLA in healthy donors. PCR employed 60 Vbeta and 13 Jbeta primers. Sequencing used immunoSEQ multiplex PCR; TCRdb keeps in-frame clones, though not all of them. The sample shows around 240,000 clones, around 80% of them seen only once. Material for sequencing was PBMCs. These receptors were obtained from a woman aged 40 to 50 in good health and CMV-seropositive.

This chain joins TRBV6-5 and TRBJ1-1, with D maybe TRBD1 (6 bases). This CDR3 region has 14 residues. With 4 bases removed from V and 1 base from J, the gap between germline ends came to 10 bases. Germline CDR1 and CDR2: MNHEY and SVGAGI. CDR3: CASSSGTTNTEAFF. In nucleotides, the CDR3 is TGTGCCAGCAGTTCAGGGACAACGAACACTGAAGCTTTCTTT.

The CDR3 bases are TGTGCCAGCAGCGAGCTTTACTACGAGCAGTACTTC. Translation: CASSELYYEQYF. This chain joins TRBV2 and TRBJ2-7; no definite D call. Trimming cost V 6 bases and J 3 bases, with 9 bases left between them. Germline assignment: CDR1 SNHLY and CDR2 FYNNEI. The CDR3 spans 12 residues.

The J gene is TRBJ2-2, the V gene TRBV7-6; 9 nucleotides align to TRBD2. With 5 bases clipped from V and 1 base from J, the junction kept 5 bases outside the gene matches. Germline V CDR1 and CDR2: SGHVS, FNYEAQ. The CDR3 loop spans 16 amino acids. The CDR3 reads CASSELAGLNTGELFF. The DNA of the CDR3 is TGTGCCAGCAGCGAGCTAGCGGGATTGAACACCGGGGAGCTGTTTTTT.

This clone was recorded a few times. The genes are TRBV20-1 and TRBJ2-1; D gene unclear. This CDR3 contains 10 residues. Germline assignment: CDR1 DFQATT and CDR2 SNEGSKA (reference sequence). V lost 3 bases and J lost 6, with 3 bases in between. The CDR3 loop reads CSASSNEQFF. The CDR3 DNA sequence: TGCAGTGCTAGCTCCAATGAGCAGTTCTTC.

V gene TRBV9 combines with J gene TRBJ1-5; D unresolved. This CDR3 is built from 15 residues. Looked up from germline, CDR1 is SGDLS and CDR2 is YYNGEE. Trimming took off 1 base at V and 4 bases at J, with 12 bases between the two ends. CDR3 amino acids: CASSVSGGMNQPQHF. CDR3 nucleotide sequence: TGTGCCAGCAGCGTATCGGGAGGGATGAATCAGCCCCAGCATTTT. The full variable domain, its missing parts supplied by reference TRBV9 and TRBJ1-5, is DSGVTQTPKHLITATGQRVTLRCSPRSGDLSVYWYQQSLDQGLQFLIQYYNGEERAKGNILERFSAQQFPDLHSELNLSSLELGDSALYFCASSVSGGMNQPQHFGDGTRLSIL.

The rearrangement uses TRBV6-5 and TRBJ2-2; 9 bases are shared with TRBD1. The CDR3 contains 16 residues. J gave up 3 bases and V 4 bases, and 6 bases lay outside the gene matches. Per the germline V gene, CDR1 is MNHEY and CDR2 is SVGAGI. The CDR3 is CASSSPGTGHTGELFF. CDR3 sequence (DNA): TGTGCCAGCAGTTCCCCCGGGACAGGGCACACCGGGGAGCTGTTTTTT.

This chain uses TRBV7-9 with TRBJ1-4; tentative D call: TRBD1 (6 bases). The CDR3 covers 18 residues. Deletions cut 3 bases from V and 0 bases from J, with 17 bases between. Germline V lookup: CDR1 SEHNR, CDR2 FQNEAQ (reference sequence). The CDR3 spells CASSLVGAGAATNEKLFF. The CDR3 DNA reads as TGTGCCAGCAGCTTGGTCGGCGCGGGGGCGGCAACTAATGAAAAACTGTTTTTT.

In this sample, this clone turned up once. V gene TRBV19 combines with J gene TRBJ2-3; D not certain. With 10 bases removed from V and 4 bases from J, the gap between germline ends came to 12 bases. The CDR3 consists of 12 residues. Germline assignment: CDR1 LNHDA and CDR2 SQIVND (reference sequence). The CDR3 DNA reads as TGTGCCACAAGTCGGGTGTCAGATACGCAGTATTTT. Translation: CATSRVSDTQYF.

The chain combines TRBV7-9 with TRBJ1-1, with D unclear. From germline, CDR1 is SEHNR and CDR2 FQNEAQ (reference sequence). The CDR3 is made up of 11 amino acids. V was cut by 6 bases and J by 6 bases, with 8 bases left in between. The CDR3: CASRSEAEAFF. For the CDR3, the DNA is TGTGCCAGCAGGTCTGAGGCTGAAGCTTTCTTT.

The chain combines TRBV7-9 with TRBJ2-5; the match to TRBD2 covers 9 bases. V shed 1 base and J 2 bases; nucleotides not matched to a gene: 11. Germline values: CDR1 SEHNR, CDR2 FQNEAQ (reference sequence). This CDR3 has 18 amino acids. CDR3 protein: CASSLERSSGIKQETQYF. The CDR3 bases are TGTGCCAGCAGCTTAGAACGGTCTAGCGGGATCAAACAAGAGACCCAGTACTTC. Full variable domain (rest looked up from reference TRBV7-9 and TRBJ2-5): DTGVSQNPRHKITKRGQNVTFRCDPISEHNRLYWYRQTLGQGPEFLTYFQNEAQLEKSRLLSDRFSAERPKGSFSTLEIQRTEQGDSAMYLCASSLERSSGIKQETQYFGPGTRLLVL.

The rearrangement uses TRBV7-2 and TRBJ2-3; 7 bases agree with TRBD1. The V segment lost 0 bases and the J segment 2 bases; nucleotides outside the gene matches: 2. Germline V gene data show CDR1 as SGHTA and CDR2 as FQGNSA. The CDR3 runs 15 residues. CDR3 residues: CASSLATGLTDTQYF. The CDR3 bases are TGTGCCAGCAGCTTAGCGACAGGGCTCACAGATACGCAGTATTTT.

The V gene is TRBV18, the J gene TRBJ2-1; 14 nucleotides line up with TRBD2. The V gene end was trimmed by 1 base and the J gene end by 7 bases; junction bases not matched to a gene: 9. Per the germline V gene, CDR1 is KGHSH and CDR2 is LQKENI. The CDR3 has 18 amino acids. CDR3 sequence (DNA): TGTGCCAGCTCACCACTACCTACGGGACTAGCGGGAGCAAATGAGCAGTTCTTC. Its translation is CASSPLPTGLAGANEQFF.

V gene TRBV4-3 combines with J gene TRBJ2-5; 13 bases fit TRBD2. V lost 4 bases, J lost 3 bases, and 2 bases stayed unmatched. Germline CDR1 reads LGHNA; CDR2 reads YSLEER. The CDR3 length is 15 residues. The CDR3 DNA reads as TGCGCCAGCAGCCCCGGACTAGCGGGGGAAGAGACCCAGTACTTC. It encodes CASSPGLAGEETQYF.

The genes are TRBV10-3 and TRBJ1-1, with D tentatively TRBD1 (6 bases). Looked up from germline, CDR1 is ENHRY and CDR2 is SYGVKD. The CDR3 covers 14 residues. V lost 6 bases and J 4 bases, leaving 15 bases between the germline ends. The CDR3 DNA sequence: TGTGCCATCAGGGTTATTCAAGGGGGCACTGAAGCTTTCTTT. This sequence encodes CAIRVIQGGTEAFF.

This sequence joins TRBV4-2 and TRBJ2-5, with 9 positions matching TRBD2. CDR1 and CDR2 from the germline V gene are LGHNA and YNFKEQ. The CDR3 covers 16 residues. V trimming: 4 bases; J trimming: 1 base; junction bases outside the gene matches: 7. CDR3 region: CASSPQGRGGQETQYF. Here the CDR3 DNA reads TGTGCCAGCAGCCCCCAAGGGCGGGGGGGCCAAGAGACCCAGTACTTC.

This clone has more than one count but fewer than ten. This chain connects TRBV5-4 to TRBJ2-7, with 9 bases matching TRBD1. Unmatched junction bases numbered 2, after V lost 1 base and J lost 3 bases. The CDR3 contains 14 residues. The germline gives CDR1 SGHNT, CDR2 YYREEE (reference sequence). The CDR3 nucleotides are TGTGCCAGCAGCTTGAGGGGACAGGGCTACGAGCAGTACTTC. Protein sequence: CASSLRGQGYEQYF.